The rows below give T cell receptor beta chains drawn from one sample of a study of identical twins. One entry per CDR3 protein results from TCRdb running MiXCR on the 5' RACE reads. The sample consists of hundreds of thousands of distinct CDR3 sequences, roughly 6% of them appearing once. Specimen: naive T cells sorted from blood. The receptor source for this set is a man between 18 and 35 years old in good health. The CDR3 runs from the conserved cysteine through the conserved F or W. The order of the fields is CDR3 DNA, CDR3 protein, D gene, clone size, V gene, J gene. D genes are given only for firm matches. Clone size is not always given. Where it is, it says once, few, many or a class for expanded clones.

TGTGCCACCAGTGAGTACATAAGCTCTGGGGCCAACGTCCTGACTTTC	CATSEYISSGANVLTF	-	few	TRBV24-1	TRBJ2-6
TGCGCCAGCAGCCAAGATCGACAGGGCAACACTGAAGCTTTCTTT	CASSQDRQGNTEAFF	TRBD1	many	TRBV4-3	TRBJ1-1
TGTGCCAGCAGCCATCAGTACACTGAAGCTTTCTTT	CASSHQYTEAFF	-	many	TRBV3-1	TRBJ1-1
TGTGCCAGTAGTACCCCCTCGACAGTGAACACTGAAGCTTTCTTT	CASSTPSTVNTEAFF	-	many	TRBV19	TRBJ1-1
TGCGCCAGCAGCTTCACCGCAGGGGGCCCGGATGGAGAGACCCAGTACTTC	CASSFTAGGPDGETQYF	TRBD1	many	TRBV5-1	TRBJ2-5
TGTGCCAGCTCACCAATTTCGGGACAAGGGACTAGCGGGGAACCTGACCAGTACTTC	CASSPISGQGTSGEPDQYF	TRBD2	few	TRBV18	TRBJ2-5
TGTGCCAGCAGCTTATCAGCGGGATCCACCGGGGAGCTGTTTTTT	CASSLSAGSTGELFF	TRBD2	-	TRBV7-8	TRBJ2-2
TGTGCCAGCAGCACTCCGGACAGGGGGCAAGAGACCCAGTACTTC	CASSTPDRGQETQYF	TRBD1	few	TRBV7-2	TRBJ2-5
TGCGCCAGCAGCTCGACTTCTGGGGCGGAGGAGTCCTACGAGCAGTACTTC	CASSSTSGAEESYEQYF	-	many	TRBV5-1	TRBJ2-7
TGCAGTGCTAGACTCGGGGGTGGCGAGCAGTTCTTC	CSARLGGGEQFF	-	few	TRBV20-1	TRBJ2-1
TGTGCCAGCTATAGACAGGGATTCACAGATACGCAGTATTTT	CASYRQGFTDTQYF	TRBD1	-	TRBV7-9	TRBJ2-3
TGCAGCGCCGGGGTTGCATCCTACGAGCAGTACTTC	CSAGVASYEQYF	-	many	TRBV29-1	TRBJ2-7
TGTGCCAGCAGTTACGGCCGGGGGAGCTCCTACAATGAGCAGTTCTTC	CASSYGRGSSYNEQFF	-	-	TRBV6-2/TRBV6-3	TRBJ2-1
TGTGCCAGCAGCCAAGCTCTCAGAGGGACATTCTACAATGAGCAGTTCTTC	CASSQALRGTFYNEQFF	-	-	TRBV14	TRBJ2-1
TGTGCCAGCAGTCATCCCAGTTGGGCAGGAGGGAATGAGCAGTTCTTC	CASSHPSWAGGNEQFF	-	-	TRBV7-9	TRBJ2-1
TGTGCCAGCACCGCAGGACAGGGGCCCTACGAGCAGTACTTC	CASTAGQGPYEQYF	TRBD1	few	TRBV28	TRBJ2-7
TGTGCCATCAGCGATATCGGCAATCAGCCCCAGCATTTT	CAISDIGNQPQHF	-	many	TRBV10-3	TRBJ1-5
TGTGCCAGCAGGGGAGGGGACAATCAGCCCCAGCATTTT	CASRGGDNQPQHF	-	many	TRBV12-3/TRBV12-4	TRBJ1-5
TGCAGTGCTAGACGGCGGGGGGTTGGGGAGCAGTACTTC	CSARRRGVGEQYF	TRBD2	many	TRBV20-1	TRBJ2-7
TGCAGCGTTGAACGGTCCGGGGAGCTGTTTTTT	CSVERSGELFF	-	-	TRBV29-1	TRBJ2-2
TGTGCCAGCAGTTTAGGAGACCTGAACACTGAAGCTTTCTTT	CASSLGDLNTEAFF	-	many	TRBV12-3/TRBV12-4	TRBJ1-1
TGCAGTGCTCCCGATCGGGGCGGGATAGGGCAAGAGACCCAGTACTTC	CSAPDRGGIGQETQYF	-	many	TRBV20-1	TRBJ2-5
TGTGCCAGCAGCGTAAGGGGAGTAGGTCAGCCCCAGCATTTT	CASSVRGVGQPQHF	-	many	TRBV9	TRBJ1-5
TGTGCCATCAGTGAGCGGAAAAACATTCAGTACTTC	CAISERKNIQYF	-	-	TRBV10-3	TRBJ2-4
TGTGCCAGCAGTTTCCCCGGGGGTGGCTACACCTTC	CASSFPGGGYTF	-	many	TRBV12-3/TRBV12-4	TRBJ1-2
TGTGCCAGCTCACCACCGCGGCTAGCAGGCGTTAGCTCCTACAATGAGCAGTTCTTC	CASSPPRLAGVSSYNEQFF	-	few	TRBV18	TRBJ2-1
TGTGCCAGCAGTTTTGGATCCGGGGCCAACGTCCTGACTTTC	CASSFGSGANVLTF	-	many	TRBV12-3/TRBV12-4	TRBJ2-6
TGCGCCAGCAGCCCGTCGACTAGCGGGAAAAGCACAGATACGCAGTATTTT	CASSPSTSGKSTDTQYF	TRBD2	many	TRBV5-1	TRBJ2-3